This entry lists 20 T cell receptor beta chains sequenced from one sample in a study of blood T cell repertoires in COVID-19 (TCRdb year 2020). Receptor libraries were prepared by the immunoSEQ multiplex PCR assay. This is the immuneACCESS table as TCRdb keeps it, with only in-frame sequences that have V and J called. A part of the clones is gone; compared with another copy, unresolved V genes explain less than half, and the rest is unexplained. Within this sample are some 180,000 clones, with around 85% of them counted one time only. The ten largest clones represent 5% to 7.5% of the sample. Sequencing was carried out using PBMCs or T cells enriched from blood (not recorded which). Every receptor here comes from a man between 40 and 49 years old who had recovered from COVID-19.

V gene TRBV30 combines with J gene TRBJ1-2, with D unresolved. This CDR3 is built from 12 residues. The germline V and J ends were trimmed by 3 bases and 5 bases, with 10 bases remaining between them. Germline-derived CDR1 and CDR2 are GTSNPN and SVGIG (reference sequence). The CDR3: CAWRHDTYGYTF. DNA for the CDR3: TGTGCCTGGAGACATGATACGTATGGCTACACCTTC.

The chain carries TRBV28 and TRBJ2-2; the match to TRBD1 covers 7 bases. V lost 6 bases, J lost 3 bases, and 4 bases stayed unmatched. This CDR3 has 14 amino acids. Per germline, CDR1 MDHEN and CDR2 SYDVKM. The CDR3 nucleotides are TGTGCCAGCAGCACGGGACAGTACACCGGGGAGCTGTTTTTT. It translates to CASSTGQYTGELFF.

V gene TRBV7-8 combines with J gene TRBJ2-1; TRBD1 matches at 7 bases. The CDR3 has 14 amino acids. CDR1 is SGHVS and CDR2 is FQNEAQ in the germline V gene. The J segment lost 4 bases and the V segment lost 5 bases, leaving 5 bases of the junction unmatched. The CDR3 loop reads CASSQGQVYNEQFF. The CDR3 DNA sequence: TGTGCCAGCAGCCAAGGACAGGTATACAATGAGCAGTTCTTC.

This clone has just one count. This rearrangement joins TRBV6-2 or TRBV6-3 to TRBJ1-3; a possible D gene is TRBD1 (6 bases). This CDR3 contains 15 residues. Per the germline V gene, CDR1 is MNHEY and CDR2 is SVGEGT. Trimming stripped 6 bases from V and 6 bases from J, with 18 bases between. The CDR3, as DNA: TGTGCCAGCAGATACACCGGGACACCAGCAAACACCATATATTTT. The encoded protein is CASRYTGTPANTIYF.

The chain employs TRBV30 and TRBJ1-4; TRBD1 agrees at 8 bases. Germline CDR1 and CDR2: GTSNPN and SVGIG (reference sequence). J gave up 3 bases and V 2 bases, and 5 bases lay outside the gene matches. The length of the CDR3 is 15 residues. The CDR3 protein is CAWSMPGQANEKLFF. In nucleotides, the CDR3 is TGTGCCTGGAGTATGCCGGGACAGGCTAATGAAAAACTGTTTTTT.

The gene calls are TRBV11-2 and TRBJ2-1; 9 bases align to TRBD2. Germline CDR1 SGHAT, CDR2 FQNNGV. The CDR3 runs to 15 residues. The junction had 2 bases not matched to a gene; V was cut back by 1 base and J by 4 bases. The CDR3 sequence is CASSLGLAGYNEQFF. DNA for the CDR3: TGTGCCAGCAGCTTAGGGCTAGCGGGGTACAATGAGCAGTTCTTC. The variable domain in full, with the rest retrieved from reference TRBV11-2 and TRBJ2-1, is EAGVAQSPRYKIIEKRQSVAFWCNPISGHATLYWYQQILGQGPKLLIQFQNNGVVDDSQLPKDRFSAERLKGVDSTLKIQPAKLEDSAVYLCASSLGLAGYNEQFFGPGTRLTVL.

V usage is TRBV11-3 and J usage is TRBJ1-1, with 9 positions matching TRBD1. The CDR3 covers 11 residues. Germline-derived CDR1 and CDR2 are SGHNT and YENEEA. The V gene end was trimmed by 5 bases and the J gene end by 11 bases; junction bases not matched to a gene: 3. CDR3 in amino acids: CASSPGTGAFF. Here the CDR3 DNA reads TGTGCCAGCAGCCCGGGGACAGGGGCTTTCTTT.

V gene TRBV19 combines with J gene TRBJ1-5; 10 nucleotides align to TRBD1. The CDR3 runs 17 residues. The V gene end was trimmed by 3 bases and the J gene end by 0 bases; junction bases not matched to a gene: 5. From germline, CDR1 is LNHDA and CDR2 SQIVND (reference sequence). CDR3 residues: CASSIGQGGYSNQPQHF. The CDR3 DNA is TGTGCCAGTAGTATCGGACAGGGGGGGTATAGCAATCAGCCCCAGCATTTT.

This clone appeared once. CDR3 amino acids: CSVEGGTGRYGYTF. The CDR3 DNA sequence: TGCAGCGTTGAAGGTGGGACAGGGAGATATGGCTACACCTTC. This chain uses TRBV29-1 with TRBJ1-2; 9 bases fit TRBD1. There are 14 residues in the CDR3. In germline, CDR1 is SQVTM, CDR2 ANQGSEA. Germline trimming cut 1 base from V and 5 bases from J; bases unmatched to any gene: 5.

This clone showed up just a few times. Within the sample, other DNA sequences also encode this same CDR3. The J gene is TRBJ2-5, the V gene TRBV3-1 (or the pseudogene TRBV3-2); a possible D gene is TRBD2 (6 bases). The germline gives CDR1 LGHDT, CDR2 YNNKEL (reference sequence). The CDR3 runs to 15 residues. V lost 0 bases and J lost 2, with 10 bases in between. CDR3 in amino acids: CASSQDGRSQETQYF. The DNA for the CDR3 is TGTGCCAGCAGCCAAGATGGGAGGAGTCAAGAGACCCAGTACTTC.

The J gene is TRBJ2-7, the V gene TRBV14; D perhaps matches TRBD1 (5 bases). V was trimmed by 4 bases and J by 6 bases, leaving 13 bases between them. CDR3 length: 13 residues. Germline values: CDR1 SGHDN, CDR2 FVKESK. The CDR3 reads CASSPRQKGEQYF. The CDR3 DNA is TGTGCCAGCAGCCCGAGACAGAAGGGCGAGCAGTACTTC.

The chain employs TRBV28 and TRBJ1-6; possible D gene TRBD1, 6 bases. The length of the CDR3 is 13 residues. Trimming cost V 5 bases and J 10 bases, with 12 bases left between them. Germline CDR1 and CDR2: MDHEN and SYDVKM. The CDR3 DNA follows: TGTGCCAGCAGTGCCACAGGGAACTCACCCCTCCACTTT. Translating it yields CASSATGNSPLHF.

This clone has a single count. This chain uses TRBV3-1 (or the pseudogene TRBV3-2) with TRBJ1-5, with 8 bases identical to TRBD1. The CDR3 consists of 20 residues. Germline CDR1 LGHDT, CDR2 YNNKEL (reference sequence). J lost 3 bases, V lost 4 bases, and 20 bases had no gene match. This CDR3 is CASSPFSPDRAAWNNQPQHF. DNA of the CDR3: TGTGCCAGCAGCCCCTTCTCCCCGGACAGGGCGGCATGGAACAATCAGCCCCAGCATTTT.

The V call is TRBV4-2, the J call TRBJ2-2, with 9 nucleotides matching TRBD1. V shed 0 bases and J 6 bases; nucleotides not matched to a gene: 5. In germline, CDR1 is LGHNA, CDR2 YNFKEQ. CDR3 length: 16 amino acids. For the CDR3, the DNA is TGTGCCAGCAGCCAAGAGGGGACAGGGAGGTCCGGGGAGCTGTTTTTT. This codes for CASSQEGTGRSGELFF.

The V and J genes are TRBV28 and TRBJ1-6, with D possibly TRBD1 on 5 matching bases. Trimming cost V 1 base and J 7 bases, with 8 bases left between them. Germline assignment: CDR1 MDHEN and CDR2 SYDVKM. The CDR3 sequence is 14 residues long. The CDR3 DNA reads TGTGCCAGCAGTTTATTCAGGGAAAATTCACCCCTCCACTTT. Its translation: CASSLFRENSPLHF.

The rearrangement uses TRBV6-5 and TRBJ2-3, with D unresolved. The CDR3 has 12 residues. V gave up 6 bases and J gave up 4 bases, with 8 bases separating them. Germline V gene sequence: CDR1 MNHEY, CDR2 SVGAGI. The CDR3 region is CASSRFPDTQYF. The DNA for the CDR3 is TGTGCCAGCAGCCGTTTTCCAGATACGCAGTATTTT.

This clone appeared once. V is TRBV2 and J is TRBJ2-2; possibly TRBD2 for D (5 bases). The CDR3 runs to 15 residues. Trimming took off 2 bases at V and 2 bases at J, with 9 bases between the two ends. The germline gives CDR1 SNHLY, CDR2 FYNNEI. CDR3 amino acids: CASSERTSNTGELFF. In DNA form, the CDR3 reads TGTGCCAGCAGTGAACGGACTTCTAACACCGGGGAGCTGTTTTTT. The full variable domain, with the rest looked up from reference TRBV2 and TRBJ2-2, is EPEVTQTPSHQVTQMGQEVILRCVPISNHLYFYWYRQILGQKVEFLVSFYNNEISEKSEIFDDQFSVERPDGSNFTLKIRSTKLEDSAMYFCASSERTSNTGELFFGEGSRLTVL.

This clone was seen only once. The chain links TRBV7-9 to TRBJ1-1; D gene uncertain. This CDR3 is built from 16 residues. CDR1 and CDR2 from the germline V gene are SEHNR and FQNEAQ (reference sequence). V was trimmed by 7 bases and J by 0 bases, leaving 18 bases between them. The CDR3 region has the DNA TGTGCCAGCATCTATACCGGTGTGGGCCTGAACACTGAAGCTTTCTTT. This gives the protein CASIYTGVGLNTEAFF. Variable domain in full (rest from reference TRBV7-9 and TRBJ1-1): DTGVSQNPRHKITKRGQNVTFRCDPISEHNRLYWYRQTLGQGPEFLTYFQNEAQLEKSRLLSDRFSAERPKGSFSTLEIQRTEQGDSAMYLCASIYTGVGLNTEAFFGQGTRLTVV.

The rearrangement uses TRBV19 and TRBJ2-1; TRBD2 matches at 13 bases. V lost 3 bases, J lost 10 bases, and 12 bases stayed unmatched. The germline V gene encodes CDR1 LNHDA and CDR2 SQIVND (reference sequence). This CDR3 region has 17 residues. CDR3 residues: CASSIGGLAGVPREQFF. Written as DNA, the CDR3 is TGTGCCAGTAGTATCGGAGGACTAGCGGGAGTACCTCGCGAGCAGTTCTTC.

CDR3 loop: CASSLAHSGGYNEQFF. CDR3 coding DNA: TGTGCCAGCAGCTTAGCGCATAGCGGGGGCTACAATGAGCAGTTCTTC. The J gene is TRBJ2-1, the V gene TRBV7-8; TRBD2 matches at 9 bases. This CDR3 spans 16 amino acids. Germline V gene sequence: CDR1 SGHVS, CDR2 FQNEAQ. V was clipped by 0 bases and J by 3 bases; unmatched bases: 3.